A single sample gave rise to the 21 T cell receptor beta chains below, sequenced in a study of T cell clonality in common variable immunodeficiency. Sequencing was performed with immunoSEQ multiplex PCR; in TCRdb, only in-frame clones are kept and a portion is missing. The sample shows about 35,000 clones, none of them appearing just once. The sequenced sample consisted of peripheral blood mononuclear cells. These receptors originate from a person aged 18 to 70 in good health.

At least ten counts were recorded for this clone. The CDR3 region is CASSRIDSGGNQPQHF. The part of the CDR3 DNA that was read is TGTGCCAGCAGCCGAATAGATTCAGGGGGCAATCAGCCC. The chain employs TRBV6-2 or TRBV6-3 and TRBJ1-5; a weak D match, TRBD1 (6 bases). Sequencing ends 3 residues short of the CDR3 end; the germline J gene provides the rest. V was clipped by 6 bases and J by 2 bases, with 17 bases between them. Germline V gene data show CDR1 as MNHEY and CDR2 as SVGEGT. There are 16 residues in the CDR3.

This clone was counted many times. The sequenced CDR3 bases are TGTGCCAGTAGTGGGACTAGCGGGAGCCTGAGTGGCGGCACAGATACG. This codes for CASSGTSGSLSGGTDT. The CDR3 in full is CASSGTSGSLSGGTDTQYF. This chain joins TRBV19 and TRBJ2-3; 14 nucleotides align to TRBD2. Sequencing ends 3 residues short of the CDR3 end; the germline J gene provides the rest. The germline V gene encodes CDR1 LNHDA and CDR2 SQIVND (reference sequence). The CDR3 runs to 19 residues. Losses at the gene ends were 5 bases for V and 1 base for J; bases not matched to a gene: 11.

There are many counts of this clone. From the germline J gene comes the end of the CDR3, since the read stops 3 residues before it. This rearrangement joins TRBV19 to TRBJ2-3, with TRBD1 matching over 7 bases. Unmatched junction bases numbered 9, after V lost 3 bases and J lost 6 bases. There are 15 residues in the CDR3. Germline-derived CDR1 and CDR2 are LNHDA and SQIVND (reference sequence). Partial CDR3 DNA: TGTGCCAGTAGTATTTGGGGACAGTCCTCCGATACG. It yields the protein CASSIWGQSSDT. The CDR3 in its entirety is CASSIWGQSSDTQYF. Drawing the rest from reference TRBV19 and TRBJ2-3, the complete variable domain is DGGITQSPKYLFRKEGQNVTLSCEQNLNHDAMYWYRQDPGQGLRLIYYSQIVNDFQKGDIAEGYSVSREKKESFPLTVTSAQKNPTAFYLCASSIWGQSSDTQYFGPGTRLTVL.

Many counts were recorded for this clone. The read is 3 residues too short to cover the CDR3 end, so that end is filled in from the germline J gene. V and J are TRBV10-3 and TRBJ2-1; D is possibly TRBD2 (5 bases). The V gene lost 5 bases and the J gene lost 4 bases, with 12 bases spanning the gap. Germline CDR1 ENHRY, CDR2 SYGVKD. The CDR3 has 14 residues. CDR3 sequence reads: CAISKAEKYNEQFF. Partial CDR3 DNA: TGTGCCATCAGTAAAGCGGAAAAGTACAATGAG.

In this sample, this clone turned up many times. The missing CDR3 end, 3 residues past where the read stops, is filled in from the germline J gene. This chain links TRBV20-1 with TRBJ2-1; TRBD1 might be the D (6 bases). The V gene lost 5 bases and the J gene lost 3 bases, with 14 bases spanning the gap. The V gene's germline CDR1 is DFQATT and CDR2 SNEGSKA (reference sequence). There are 14 residues in the CDR3. The DNA read from the CDR3 is TGCAGTGCTGTCAACAGGGTTTTCTACAATGAG. Translating it yields CSAVNRVFYNE. The whole CDR3 region reads CSAVNRVFYNEQFF.

This clone was seen ten or more times. Coverage ceases 3 residues before the CDR3 finishes, and the germline J gene fills in the end. V gene TRBV6-4 combines with J gene TRBJ2-1; the match to TRBD1 covers 9 bases. Germline assignment: CDR1 MRHNA and CDR2 SNTAGT. The CDR3 has 17 residues. The trim removed 0 bases at V and 0 bases at J, leaving 3 bases unmatched. The CDR3 DNA, read in part, is TGTGCCAGCAGTGACTCCGGGACAGGGAGCTCCTACAATGAG. It translates to CASSDSGTGSSYNE. The whole CDR3 reads CASSDSGTGSSYNEQFF.

This clone has ten or more counts. Read coverage stops 3 residues before the CDR3 terminus; the germline J gene supplies the remainder. The chain carries TRBV18 and TRBJ2-7, with a possible D match to TRBD1 (5 bases). Per germline, CDR1 KGHSH and CDR2 LQKENI. This CDR3 is 15 amino acids long. The V and J ends lost 6 bases and 0 bases respectively, with 15 bases between them. CDR3 sequence: CASSDRPRSSYEQYF. The CDR3 DNA, read in part, is TGTGCCAGCTCCGACAGACCCCGAAGCTCCTACGAG.

This clone was seen repeatedly, ten times or more. Read coverage stops 3 residues before the CDR3 terminus; the germline J gene supplies the remainder. The rearrangement links TRBV2 to TRBJ1-3; 8 bases map to TRBD1. Per germline, CDR1 SNHLY and CDR2 FYNNEI. This CDR3 is 15 amino acids long. Unmatched junction bases numbered 9, after V lost 7 bases and J lost 4 bases. CDR3 DNA (partial): TGTGCCAGCACCCTGGACAGGGCCGGAGGAAACACC. Translating gives CASTLDRAGGNT. In full, the CDR3 is CASTLDRAGGNTIYF. The whole variable domain, filled in from reference TRBV2 and TRBJ1-3, reads EPEVTQTPSHQVTQMGQEVILRCVPISNHLYFYWYRQILGQKVEFLVSFYNNEISEKSEIFDDQFSVERPDGSNFTLKIRSTKLEDSAMYFCASTLDRAGGNTIYFGEGSWLTVV.

This clone was recorded at least ten times. The read is 3 residues too short to cover the CDR3 end, so that end is filled in from the germline J gene. The rearrangement links TRBV19 to TRBJ2-3; 7 bases map to TRBD1. J was trimmed by 3 bases and V by 7 bases; bases with no gene match: 4. This CDR3 comprises 13 residues. Germline V gives CDR1 LNHDA, CDR2 SQIVND (reference sequence). The part of the CDR3 DNA that was read is TGTGCCAGTAATACAGGGGTGACAGATACG. Translated: CASNTGVTDT. The complete CDR3 sequence is CASNTGVTDTQYF. The whole variable domain, remainder taken from reference TRBV19 and TRBJ2-3, is DGGITQSPKYLFRKEGQNVTLSCEQNLNHDAMYWYRQDPGQGLRLIYYSQIVNDFQKGDIAEGYSVSREKKESFPLTVTSAQKNPTAFYLCASNTGVTDTQYFGPGTRLTVL.

This clone was counted ten times or more. The CDR3 reads CASSQDINRVTEAFF. The sequenced CDR3 bases are TGTGCCAGCAGCCAAGACATCAACAGGGTTACTGAA. The chain links TRBV14 to TRBJ1-1; D perhaps matches TRBD1 (6 bases). The read ends 3 residues before the CDR3 terminus; that terminus is restored from the germline J gene. Germline assignment: CDR1 SGHDN and CDR2 FVKESK. Trimming shortened V by 0 bases and J by 5 bases, and 13 bases separated the two germline ends. The CDR3 is 15 residues long. The complete variable domain, with remaining parts taken from reference TRBV14 and TRBJ1-1, reads EAGVTQFPSHSVIEKGQTVTLRCDPISGHDNLYWYRRVMGKEIKFLLHFVKESKQDESGMPNNRFLAERTGGTYSTLKVQPAELEDSGVYFCASSQDINRVTEAFFGQGTRLTVV.

This clone was recorded a few times. The read comes to an end 3 residues before the CDR3 does, leaving the germline J gene to fill in the end. The chain uses TRBV2 and TRBJ1-5, with D uncertain. CDR1 SNHLY and CDR2 FYNNEI come from the germline V gene. The CDR3 runs 14 residues. Trimming stripped 1 base from V and 9 bases from J, with 13 bases between. CDR3 residues: CASSEVGERGPQHF. Partial CDR3 DNA: TGTGCCAGCAGTGAAGTTGGGGAGCGGGGGCCC.

Many counts were recorded for this clone. The CDR3 end falls 3 residues outside the read, so it is completed with the germline J gene. This chain links TRBV30 with TRBJ1-3, with D unresolved. V was trimmed by 3 bases and J by 1 base, leaving 7 bases between them. CDR1 GTSNPN and CDR2 SVGIG come from the germline V gene (reference sequence). The CDR3 extends over 13 amino acids. The CDR3 region is CAWSQGSGNTIYF. Incomplete CDR3 DNA: TGTGCCTGGAGCCAAGGTTCTGGAAACACC.

This clone was counted many times. The read finishes 3 residues shy of the CDR3 end, and the germline J gene is used to complete it. The chain employs TRBV18 and TRBJ2-1; no clear D gene. In germline, CDR1 is KGHSH, CDR2 LQKENI. This CDR3 has 17 residues. V was trimmed by 2 bases and J by 6 bases, leaving 20 bases between them. CDR3 region: CASSPAAISGEVNEQFF. The covered CDR3 bases are TGTGCCAGCTCACCAGCCGCGATATCAGGCGAGGTCAATGAG.

In this sample, this clone turned up many times. Read coverage stops 3 residues before the CDR3 terminus; the germline J gene supplies the remainder. The J gene is TRBJ2-2, the V gene TRBV28, with TRBD1 as a possible D gene (5 bases). With 3 bases removed from V and 4 bases from J, the gap between germline ends came to 9 bases. The germline CDR1 and CDR2 sequences are MDHEN and SYDVKM. The CDR3 length is 14 residues. CDR3 DNA, as far as it was read: TGTGCCAGCAGTTTTGGGGCCTCCACCGGGGAG. This translates into CASSFGASTGE. The full CDR3 sequence reads CASSFGASTGELFF. The whole variable domain, remainder taken from reference TRBV28 and TRBJ2-2, is DVKVTQSSRYLVKRTGEKVFLECVQDMDHENMFWYRQDPGLGLRLIYFSYDVKMKEKGDIPEGYSVSREKKERFSLILESASTNQTSMYLCASSFGASTGELFFGEGSRLTVL.

Sample share makes this clone medium-sized. The read gets to within 3 residues of the CDR3 end, and the germline J gene fills in the rest. This rearrangement joins TRBV5-1 to TRBJ2-3; 8 bases are shared with TRBD2. The CDR3 runs 16 residues. CDR1 and CDR2 from the germline V gene are SGHRS and YFSETQ. With 4 bases clipped from V and 5 bases from J, the junction kept 12 bases outside the gene matches. CDR3 loop: CASSLQPGLGVDTQYF. The CDR3 DNA, read in part, is TGCGCCAGCAGCCTCCAACCGGGACTAGGCGTAGATACG.

In its sample, this clone was seen many times. The read is 3 residues too short to cover the CDR3 end, so that end is filled in from the germline J gene. This rearrangement joins TRBV5-1 to TRBJ2-3, with 12 bases fitting TRBD2. Germline V CDR1 and CDR2: SGHRS, YFSETQ. CDR3 length equals 16 residues. Unmatched junction bases numbered 0, after V lost 0 bases and J lost 1 base. Partial CDR3 DNA: TGCGCCAGCAGCTTGGGACTAGCGGGAGGCACAGATACG. Translating gives CASSLGLAGGTDT. The whole CDR3 is CASSLGLAGGTDTQYF.

This clone appeared many times. The sequenced part of the CDR3 DNA is TGCAGCGCCGGGACAAGAGCTAACTATGGC. It encodes CSAGTRANYG. The complete CDR3 sequence is CSAGTRANYGYTF. The chain links TRBV29-1 to TRBJ1-2; perhaps TRBD1 as D (6 bases). The read falls 3 residues short of the CDR3 end, and the missing part is taken from the germline J gene. Germline CDR1 is SQVTM and CDR2 is ANQGSEA. V was pared by 7 bases and J by 0 bases, with 12 bases between. This CDR3 region has 13 residues.

Ten or more counts support this clone. The CDR3 is cut off 3 residues early in the read; its end comes from the germline J gene. The genes are TRBV10-1 and TRBJ1-2, with 7 bases aligning to TRBD1. V trimming: 6 bases; J trimming: 5 bases; junction bases outside the gene matches: 6. The CDR3 extends over 13 amino acids. CDR1 is WNHNN, CDR2 SYGVQD, per germline (reference sequence). The CDR3 is CASSPDRVYGYTF. The part of the CDR3 DNA that was read is TGCGCCAGCAGCCCCGACAGGGTGTATGGC.

This clone was recorded a few times. The sequenced fragment ends 3 residues before the CDR3 boundary, so the rest is inferred from the germline J gene. The chain combines TRBV5-1 with TRBJ1-1; unclear D gene. CDR1 and CDR2 (germline): SGHRS, YFSETQ. This CDR3 region has 14 residues. The V end lost 5 bases, the J end lost 5 bases, and 16 bases lay between the germline ends. The CDR3 sequence is CASRADWGNTEAFF. The part of the CDR3 DNA that was read is TGCGCCAGCAGGGCGGACTGGGGAAATACTGAA.

This clone showed up many times. The read ends 3 residues before the CDR3 terminus; that terminus is restored from the germline J gene. V gene TRBV7-6 combines with J gene TRBJ2-7; 9 bases are a match to TRBD1. Germline CDR1 is SGHVS and CDR2 is FNYEAQ. After removal of 5 bases from V and 4 bases from J, the junction contained 12 bases not matched to a gene. The CDR3 runs to 16 residues. The CDR3 here is CASSRVGTGIVYEQYF. CDR3 DNA, as far as it was read: TGTGCCAGCAGCCGAGTAGGGACAGGGATTGTTTACGAG.

Note on this clone: The read ends 3 residues before the CDR3 terminus; that terminus is restored from the germline J gene. The chain links TRBV27 to TRBJ2-7; 11 bases map to TRBD1. This CDR3 has 16 amino acids. Germline V lookup: CDR1 MNHEY, CDR2 SMNVEV (reference sequence). J lost 3 bases, V lost 5 bases, and 9 bases had no gene match. CDR3 DNA, as far as it was read: TGTGCCAGCAGTCGGGCGGGGACAGGGGGAAACTACGAG. Residues: CASSRAGTGGNYE. The whole CDR3 is CASSRAGTGGNYEQYF.